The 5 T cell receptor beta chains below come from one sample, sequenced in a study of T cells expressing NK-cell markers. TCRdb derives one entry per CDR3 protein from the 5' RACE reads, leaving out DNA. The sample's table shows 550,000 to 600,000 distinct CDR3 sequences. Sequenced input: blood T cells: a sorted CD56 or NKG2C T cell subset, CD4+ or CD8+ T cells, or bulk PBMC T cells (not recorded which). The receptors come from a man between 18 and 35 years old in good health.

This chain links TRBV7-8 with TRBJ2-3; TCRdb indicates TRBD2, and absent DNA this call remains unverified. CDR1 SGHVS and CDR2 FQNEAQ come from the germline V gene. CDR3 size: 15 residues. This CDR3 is CASSLGSGSGDTQYF.

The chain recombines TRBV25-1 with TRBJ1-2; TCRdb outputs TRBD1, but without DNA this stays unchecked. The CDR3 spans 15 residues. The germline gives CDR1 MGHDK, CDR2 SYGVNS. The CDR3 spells CASSESIGEYYGYTF.

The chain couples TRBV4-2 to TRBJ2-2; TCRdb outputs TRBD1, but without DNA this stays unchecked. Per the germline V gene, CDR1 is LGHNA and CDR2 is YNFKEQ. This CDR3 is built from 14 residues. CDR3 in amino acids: CASSREPGHGELFF.

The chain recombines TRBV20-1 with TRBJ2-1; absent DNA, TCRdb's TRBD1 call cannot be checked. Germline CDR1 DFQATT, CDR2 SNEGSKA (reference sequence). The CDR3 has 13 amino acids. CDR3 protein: CSARDGEGMGPFF.

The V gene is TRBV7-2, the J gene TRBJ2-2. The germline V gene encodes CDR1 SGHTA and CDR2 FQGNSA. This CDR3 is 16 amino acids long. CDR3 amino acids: CASSFPGHANTGELFF. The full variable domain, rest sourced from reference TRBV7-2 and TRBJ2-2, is GAGVSQSPSNKVTEKGKDVELRCDPISGHTALYWYRQSLGQGLEFLIYFQGNSAPDKSGLPSDRFSAERTGGSVSTLTIQRTQQEDSAVYLCASSFPGHANTGELFFGEGSRLTVL.